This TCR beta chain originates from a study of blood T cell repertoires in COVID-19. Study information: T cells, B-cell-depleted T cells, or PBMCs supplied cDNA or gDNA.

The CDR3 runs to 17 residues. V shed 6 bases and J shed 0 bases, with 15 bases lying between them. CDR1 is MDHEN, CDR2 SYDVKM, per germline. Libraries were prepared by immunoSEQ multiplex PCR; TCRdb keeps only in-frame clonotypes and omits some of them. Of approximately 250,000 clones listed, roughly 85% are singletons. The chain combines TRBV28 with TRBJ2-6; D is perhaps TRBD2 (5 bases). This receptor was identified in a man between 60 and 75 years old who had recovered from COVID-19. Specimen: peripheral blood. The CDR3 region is CASSSPPGSSGANVLTF. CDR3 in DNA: TGTGCCAGCAGCTCACCCCCGGGGAGCTCTGGGGCCAACGTCCTGACTTTC.